Presented here are 16 T cell receptor beta chains from one specimen sequenced in a study of technical replicates of blood from four donors. This table comes from immunoSEQ multiplex PCR, and its TCRdb copy is limited to in-frame clones, with some not included. The sample lists around 83,000 clones, roughly nine tenths occurring once. The source material was T cells isolated from PBMCs. The source of these receptors is a human donor in good health.

The V gene is TRBV12-5, the J gene TRBJ2-3; no definite D call. The CDR3 length is 16 residues. From germline, CDR1 is LGHNT and CDR2 FRNRAP. The ends were cut back, 6 bases at V and 1 base at J, with 17 bases in the middle. This CDR3 is CASGYSNSRGTDTQYF. The CDR3 region has the DNA TGTGCTAGTGGCTACTCCAACAGTCGCGGCACAGATACGCAGTATTTT. Full variable domain (remainder filled in from reference TRBV12-5 and TRBJ2-3): DARVTQTPRHKVTEMGQEVTMRCQPILGHNTVFWYRQTMMQGLELLAYFRNRAPLDDSGMPKDRFSAEMPDATLATLKIQPSEPRDSAVYFCASGYSNSRGTDTQYFGPGTRLTVL.

The CDR3 reads CASSLEGALTEAFF. In DNA, the CDR3 is TGTGCCAGCAGCTTAGAGGGGGCCCTCACTGAAGCTTTCTTT. The rearrangement uses TRBV7-8 and TRBJ1-1; TRBD1 agrees at 7 bases. The CDR3 sequence is 14 residues long. V shed 1 base and J 4 bases; nucleotides not matched to a gene: 3. Germline V gene lookup returns CDR1 SGHVS and CDR2 FQNEAQ.

The rearrangement links TRBV27 to TRBJ1-5; D may be TRBD1 (5 bases). Per germline, CDR1 MNHEY and CDR2 SMNVEV (reference sequence). This CDR3 contains 14 residues. Trimming removed 3 bases from V and 0 bases from J, with 6 bases in between. The CDR3 nucleotides read TGTGCCAGCAGTTTTACAGGTAGCAATCAGCCCCAGCATTTT. It specifies CASSFTGSNQPQHF.

The CDR3 is CASSSRSSYEQYF. In nucleotides, the CDR3 is TGCGCCAGCAGCTCCCGTTCCTCCTACGAGCAGTACTTC. V gene TRBV5-1 combines with J gene TRBJ2-7, with D unresolved. Germline lookup yields CDR1 SGHRS and CDR2 YFSETQ. The CDR3 has 13 residues. The V gene lost 3 bases and the J gene lost 0 bases, with 7 bases spanning the gap. Full variable domain (rest looked up from reference TRBV5-1 and TRBJ2-7): KAGVTQTPRYLIKTRGQQVTLSCSPISGHRSVSWYQQTPGQGLQFLFEYFSETQRNKGNFPGRFSGRQFSNSRSEMNVSTLELGDSALYLCASSSRSSYEQYFGPGTRLTVT.

The rearrangement uses TRBV6-1 and TRBJ2-5; 11 nucleotides agree with TRBD2. The length of the CDR3 is 15 residues. Losses at the gene ends were 5 bases for V and 1 base for J; bases not matched to a gene: 3. The germline V gene has CDR1 MNHNS and CDR2 SASEGT. CDR3 amino acids: CASSLLAGAQETQYF. Written as DNA, the CDR3 is TGTGCCAGCAGTTTACTAGCGGGGGCCCAAGAGACCCAGTACTTC.

The chain links TRBV9 to TRBJ2-5; D not resolved. CDR3 length: 14 amino acids. V gave up 0 bases and J gave up 5 bases, with 11 bases separating them. The V gene's germline CDR1 is SGDLS and CDR2 YYNGEE. The CDR3 is CASSVAGFGETQYF. CDR3 nucleotides: TGTGCCAGCAGCGTAGCTGGGTTCGGGGAGACCCAGTACTTC.

As regards this clone: This CDR3 is also generated by other DNA sequences in the sample. The V call is TRBV28, the J call TRBJ2-7, with D tentatively TRBD1 (7 bases). The CDR3 sequence is 15 residues long. V lost 2 bases, J lost 2 bases, and 13 bases lay in between. Germline lookup yields CDR1 MDHEN and CDR2 SYDVKM. The DNA for the CDR3 is TGTGCCAGCAGTTTAGGAGGGCAGGGGGCCTACGAGCAGTACTTC. Translating it yields CASSLGGQGAYEQYF.

The chain links TRBV4-1 to TRBJ1-4; 7 bases fit TRBD1. Germline lookup yields CDR1 MGHRA and CDR2 YSYEKL. V shed 3 bases, J shed 8 bases, and the junction held 15 bases outside the gene matches. The CDR3 extends over 17 amino acids. The CDR3 sequence is CASSHPAFDRVDEKLFF. DNA for the CDR3: TGCGCCAGCAGCCACCCCGCCTTCGACAGGGTTGACGAAAAACTGTTTTTT.

The V gene is TRBV9, the J gene TRBJ2-5; tentatively, D is TRBD2 (5 bases). The length of the CDR3 is 17 residues. CDR1 and CDR2 (germline): SGDLS, YYNGEE. Trimming cost V 1 base and J 0 bases, with 16 bases left between them. CDR3 coding DNA: TGTGCCAGCAGCGTAAGTGGTAGCGTCCAGTACCAAGAGACCCAGTACTTC. Amino acid sequence: CASSVSGSVQYQETQYF.

The chain couples TRBV5-1 to TRBJ2-5; tentatively, D is TRBD1 (6 bases). This CDR3 spans 15 amino acids. The V end was cut by 2 bases, the J end by 1 base, with 12 bases between. Germline V lookup: CDR1 SGHRS, CDR2 YFSETQ. The CDR3 DNA sequence: TGCGCCAGCAGCTTAGGAGGACAGAGCCAAGAGACCCAGTACTTC. Translating it yields CASSLGGQSQETQYF.

The V gene is TRBV11-3, the J gene TRBJ1-3, with D perhaps matching TRBD1 (6 bases). The V end was cut by 5 bases, the J end by 2 bases, with 10 bases between. Looked up from germline, CDR1 is SGHNT and CDR2 is YENEEA. This CDR3 has 14 residues. Written as DNA, the CDR3 is TGTGCCAGCAGCCAATGGGGGCCTGGAAACACCATATATTTT. Translation: CASSQWGPGNTIYF.

This chain connects TRBV5-4 to TRBJ1-1; possible D gene TRBD1, 6 bases. This CDR3 is built from 13 residues. Germline CDR1 is SGHNT and CDR2 is YYREEE (reference sequence). V was pared by 1 base and J by 8 bases, with 12 bases between. The CDR3: CASSLSPDREAFF. The CDR3 nucleotides are TGTGCCAGCAGCTTGAGCCCCGACAGGGAAGCTTTCTTT.

The V gene is TRBV10-2, the J gene TRBJ2-1, with D tentatively TRBD1 (10 bases). Germline CDR1 WSHSY, CDR2 SAAADI. There are 15 residues in the CDR3. V gave up 7 bases and J gave up 9 bases, with 22 bases separating them. For the CDR3, the DNA is TGCGCCAGCACTAAGCTAGCGGGACAGGGGCTTGAGCAGTTCTTC. It yields the protein CASTKLAGQGLEQFF.

The chain combines TRBV2 with TRBJ2-2, with a weak D call TRBD2 (6 bases). The V end was cut by 4 bases, the J end by 1 base, with 13 bases between. This CDR3 has 16 residues. Germline CDR1 reads SNHLY; CDR2 reads FYNNEI. The CDR3 spells CASSGPGGLNTGELFF. CDR3 nucleotides: TGTGCCAGCAGTGGACCTGGAGGGTTGAACACCGGGGAGCTGTTTTTT. Using reference TRBV2 and TRBJ2-2 for the parts outside the CDR3, the full variable domain is EPEVTQTPSHQVTQMGQEVILRCVPISNHLYFYWYRQILGQKVEFLVSFYNNEISEKSEIFDDQFSVERPDGSNFTLKIRSTKLEDSAMYFCASSGPGGLNTGELFFGEGSRLTVL.

The J gene is TRBJ2-1, the V gene TRBV28; D is perhaps TRBD2 (5 bases). The CDR3 has 15 residues. Per germline, CDR1 MDHEN and CDR2 SYDVKM. Trimming left V 5 bases short and J 7 bases short, with 18 bases between. DNA for the CDR3: TGTGCCAGCAGTCCCCTCGAGGGATTCGAGAATGAGCAGTTCTTC. Translation: CASSPLEGFENEQFF.

The chain's CDR3 is CASLYRGRGNTIYF. The DNA for the CDR3 is TGCGCCAGCCTATACAGGGGACGAGGAAACACCATATATTTT. V usage is TRBV10-1 and J usage is TRBJ1-3; 7 nucleotides line up with TRBD1. Germline V gives CDR1 WNHNN, CDR2 SYGVQD (reference sequence). The ends lost 8 bases at V and 4 bases at J; junction bases unmatched: 8. The CDR3 sequence is 14 residues long.